Sequencing of this T cell receptor beta chain was carried out in a study of T cell responses to AZD1222 COVID-19 vaccine. With regard to this clone: Antigen: not known.

Clones were sequenced by immunoSEQ multiplex PCR, and TCRdb holds only the in-frame ones, with some missing. The data contain approximately 94,000 clones, 85% to 90% of them singletons. Study-level results: Mapped onto spike, vaccine-associated CD4 TCRs spanned it and were dominant at 160-218 and 743-854. Spike-specific TCR depth and breadth grew after two AZD1222 doses. The donor group comprised mostly white British people and more females; the analysis possibly underestimated clonal diversity.

Germline assignment: CDR1 SGHTA and CDR2 FQGNSA. The CDR3 is 17 residues long. Germline trimming cut 3 bases from V and 2 bases from J; bases unmatched to any gene: 6. V gene TRBV7-2 combines with J gene TRBJ2-3; TRBD2 matches 12 bases. This receptor was taken from an adult in good health. Material: peripheral blood, obtained on day 0 of AZD1222 vaccination. The CDR3 DNA reads as TGTGCCAGCAGCTTTCTAGCGGGGGGGCGGGTCACAGATACGCAGTATTTT. Translation gives CASSFLAGGRVTDTQYF. Filled out from reference TRBV7-2 and TRBJ2-3, the complete variable domain reads GAGVSQSPSNKVTEKGKDVELRCDPISGHTALYWYRQSLGQGLEFLIYFQGNSAPDKSGLPSDRFSAERTGGSVSTLTIQRTQQEDSAVYLCASSFLAGGRVTDTQYFGPGTRLTVL.